This TCR beta chain appears in the sequencing data of a study of immune evolution from preneoplasia to lung adenocarcinoma. Study-wide background: HLA loss of heterozygosity: about 7% AIS, about 15% MIA, about 35% ADC, none AAH. Study-wide points: From normal lung to invasive adenocarcinoma, top clone frequencies appeared to decrease. Later-stage lesions seemingly showed higher T cell density and diversity than normal lung.

A remark on this clone: Its target is unknown.

The method was immunoSEQ multiplex PCR; TCRdb's version includes in-frame clones alone and lacks a portion of them. The sample holds 35,000 or so clones; 74% are singletons and the top ten take about 5.7%. CDR3 length: 16 residues. The V gene lost 5 bases and the J gene lost 2 bases, with 19 bases spanning the gap. The germline CDR1 and CDR2 sequences are MDHEN and SYDVKM. The rearrangement links TRBV28 to TRBJ2-7; D may be TRBD2 (6 bases). The sequence was collected from a person in their 60s with lung adenocarcinoma. Sequencing used FFPE invasive lung adenocarcinoma tissue. CDR3 in DNA: TGTGCCAGCAGTCCTCCCGGGAGAGGATACCCCTACGAGCAGTACTTC. Protein product: CASSPPGRGYPYEQYF.